The next 6 T cell receptor beta chains were all read from a single sample in a study of T cell responses to AZD1222 COVID-19 vaccine. Libraries were prepared by immunoSEQ multiplex PCR; TCRdb keeps only in-frame clonotypes and omits some of them. The sample shows about 78,000 clones, roughly nine tenths of them seen only once. This specimen was peripheral blood, taken 28 days after the second AZD1222 dose. These receptors came from an adult who received the AZD1222 COVID-19 vaccine.

V gene TRBV5-8 combines with J gene TRBJ2-2; 8 nucleotides match TRBD1. CDR1 SGHTS and CDR2 YDEGEE come from the germline V gene. The CDR3 covers 15 residues. Losses at the gene ends were 5 bases for V and 5 bases for J; bases not matched to a gene: 8. The CDR3 loop reads CASRKQGVRTGELFF. The CDR3 bases are TGTGCCAGCAGAAAACAGGGGGTGAGAACCGGGGAGCTGTTTTTT. Filled out from reference TRBV5-8 and TRBJ2-2, the complete variable domain reads EAGVTQSPTHLIKTRGQQATLRCSPISGHTSVYWYQQALGLGLQFLLWYDEGEERNRGNFPPRFSGRQFPNYSSELNVNALELEDSALYLCASRKQGVRTGELFFGEGSRLTVL.

The rearrangement links TRBV29-1 to TRBJ1-2; TRBD1 might be the D (6 bases). V shed 1 base and J shed 7 bases, with 16 bases lying between them. The CDR3 spans 14 residues. Looked up from germline, CDR1 is SQVTM and CDR2 is ANQGSEA. In DNA form, the CDR3 reads TGCAGCGTTGAAGTGGGCCAGGGGATGGGTGGCTACACCTTC. Translating it yields CSVEVGQGMGGYTF.

The CDR3 reads CAWSQGFGNTIYF. The CDR3 bases are TGTGCCTGGAGTCAAGGGTTCGGAAACACCATATATTTT. This chain connects TRBV30 to TRBJ1-3; D is ambiguous. Germline V gene data show CDR1 as GTSNPN and CDR2 as SVGIG (reference sequence). This CDR3 region has 13 residues. Trimming removed 2 bases from V and 4 bases from J, with 9 bases in between.

The table lists this clone with a few counts. The chain is built from TRBV6-6 and TRBJ2-7; 11 bases fit TRBD2. Unmatched junction bases numbered 4, after V lost 6 bases and J lost 0 bases. The V gene's germline CDR1 is MNHNY and CDR2 SVGAGI (reference sequence). The CDR3 extends over 15 amino acids. CDR3 sequence: CASRTTSGSSYEQYF. In DNA form, the CDR3 reads TGTGCCAGCAGAACCACTAGCGGGAGCTCCTACGAGCAGTACTTC.

The chain joins TRBV5-4 to TRBJ1-1, with 9 bases that match TRBD1. V lost 4 bases and J lost 7; bases outside the gene matches: 11. Germline lookup yields CDR1 SGHNT and CDR2 YYREEE (reference sequence). This CDR3 comprises 15 residues. As DNA, the CDR3 is TGTGCCAGCAGCCCCGGGGGTACAGGGGGCGGTGAAGCTTTCTTT. This gives the protein CASSPGGTGGGEAFF.

The V call is TRBV24-1, the J call TRBJ1-4; the match to TRBD1 covers 7 bases. This CDR3 has 14 residues. CDR1 and CDR2 from the germline V gene are KGHDR and SFDVKD. J was trimmed by 5 bases and V by 4 bases; bases with no gene match: 3. CDR3 in amino acids: CATSETGVNEKLFF. CDR3 DNA sequence: TGTGCCACCAGTGAAACAGGGGTAAATGAAAAACTGTTTTTT.